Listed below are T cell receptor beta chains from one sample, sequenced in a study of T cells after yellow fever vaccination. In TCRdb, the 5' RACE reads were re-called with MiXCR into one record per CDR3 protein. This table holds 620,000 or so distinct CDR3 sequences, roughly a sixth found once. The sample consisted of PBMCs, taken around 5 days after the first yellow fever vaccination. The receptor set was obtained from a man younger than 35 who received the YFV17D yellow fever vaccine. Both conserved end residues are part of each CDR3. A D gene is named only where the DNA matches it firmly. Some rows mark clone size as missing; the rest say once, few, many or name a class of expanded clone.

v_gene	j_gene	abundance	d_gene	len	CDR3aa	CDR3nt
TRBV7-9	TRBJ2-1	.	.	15	CASTVQSRYYNEQFF	TGTGCCAGCACGGTACAAAGCCGCTACTACAATGAGCAGTTCTTC
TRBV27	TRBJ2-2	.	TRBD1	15	CASSFRTGDFGELFF	TGTGCCAGCAGTTTTAGGACAGGGGATTTCGGGGAGCTGTTTTTT
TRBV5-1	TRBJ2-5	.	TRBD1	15	CASSLVTGGRGTQYF	TGCGCCAGCAGCCTTGTAACAGGGGGCCGGGGGACCCAGTACTTC
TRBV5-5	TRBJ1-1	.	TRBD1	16	CASSLVAGGMNTEAFF	TGTGCCAGCAGCTTGGTGGCAGGGGGCATGAACACTGAAGCTTTCTTT
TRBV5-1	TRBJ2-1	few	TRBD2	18	CASSLAGGGASSYNEQFF	TGCGCCAGCAGCTTGGCTGGCGGGGGGGCGAGCTCCTACAATGAGCAGTTCTTC
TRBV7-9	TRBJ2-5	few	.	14	CASSFRLEEETQYF	TGTGCCAGCAGCTTCCGACTGGAGGAAGAGACCCAGTACTTC
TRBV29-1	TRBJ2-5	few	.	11	CSVAAQETQYF	TGCAGCGTGGCGGCCCAGGAGACCCAGTACTTC
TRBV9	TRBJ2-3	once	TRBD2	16	CASSLLWGGATDTQYF	TGTGCCAGCAGCCTTCTCTGGGGGGGAGCCACAGATACGCAGTATTTT
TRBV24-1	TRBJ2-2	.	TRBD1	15	CATSDPGTGNGELFF	TGTGCCACCAGTGACCCTGGGACAGGGAACGGGGAGCTGTTTTTT
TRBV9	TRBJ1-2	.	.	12	CASENGNYGYTF	TGTGCCAGCGAGAACGGTAACTATGGCTACACCTTC
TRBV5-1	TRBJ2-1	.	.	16	CASSSRSPRRGNEQFF	TGCGCCAGCAGCTCGAGGTCCCCCCGGCGTGGGAATGAGCAGTTCTTC
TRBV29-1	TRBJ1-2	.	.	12	CSAPADDYGYTF	TGCAGCGCCCCGGCGGACGACTATGGCTACACCTTC
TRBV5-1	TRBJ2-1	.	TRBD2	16	CASTKDGTSAYNEQFF	TGCGCCAGCACCAAGGACGGGACTAGCGCCTACAATGAGCAGTTCTTC
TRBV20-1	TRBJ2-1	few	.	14	CSAIDRGLYNEQFF	TGCAGTGCTATCGACCGCGGCCTCTACAATGAGCAGTTCTTC
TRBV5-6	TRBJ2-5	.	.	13	CASSLFLSGTQYF	TGTGCCAGCAGCTTGTTCCTCTCGGGGACCCAGTACTTC
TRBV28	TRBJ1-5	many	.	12	CASSLILGPQHF	TGTGCCAGCAGTTTAATCTTGGGGCCCCAGCATTTT
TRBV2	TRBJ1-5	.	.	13	CASGPGSNQPQHF	TGTGCCAGCGGTCCGGGGAGCAATCAGCCCCAGCATTTT
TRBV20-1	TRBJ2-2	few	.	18	CSARAVSALAGGTGELFF	TGCAGTGCTAGAGCCGTATCCGCACTAGCTGGGGGCACCGGGGAGCTGTTTTTT
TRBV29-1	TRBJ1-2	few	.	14	CSVVPGPHTYGYTF	TGCAGCGTAGTCCCCGGTCCCCATACCTATGGCTACACCTTC
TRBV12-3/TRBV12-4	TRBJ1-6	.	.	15	CASSSEGTYNSPLHF	TGTGCCAGCAGTTCCGAGGGAACCTATAATTCACCCCTCCACTTT
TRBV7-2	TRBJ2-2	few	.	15	CASSFSRGAAGELFF	TGTGCCAGCAGCTTTAGCCGAGGGGCGGCCGGGGAGCTGTTTTTT
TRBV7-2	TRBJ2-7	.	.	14	CASSLAGYSYEQYF	TGTGCCAGCAGCTTAGCAGGGTACTCCTACGAGCAGTACTTC
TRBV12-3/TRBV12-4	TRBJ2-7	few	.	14	CASSPRHGAYEQYF	TGTGCCAGCAGCCCACGGCACGGAGCCTACGAGCAGTACTTC
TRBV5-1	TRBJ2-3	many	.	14	CASSHSNSADTQYF	TGCGCCAGCAGCCATAGTAATTCTGCAGATACGCAGTATTTT
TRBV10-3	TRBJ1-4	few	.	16	CAISDHRVLSYEKLFF	TGTGCCATCAGTGATCACAGGGTTCTTTCGTATGAAAAACTGTTTTTT
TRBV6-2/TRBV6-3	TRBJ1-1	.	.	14	CASSQRGGTTEAFF	TGTGCCAGCAGCCAACGCGGGGGTACCACTGAAGCTTTCTTT
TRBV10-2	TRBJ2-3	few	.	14	CASSDSGVTDTQYF	TGCGCCAGCAGTGATTCGGGCGTCACAGATACGCAGTATTTT
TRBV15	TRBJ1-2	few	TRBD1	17	CATSVPGQLLANYGYTF	TGTGCCACCAGCGTACCGGGACAGCTACTAGCTAACTATGGCTACACCTTC
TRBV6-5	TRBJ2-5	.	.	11	CASQGGETQYF	TGTGCCAGCCAGGGCGGGGAGACCCAGTACTTC
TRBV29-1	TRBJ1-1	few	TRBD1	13	CSVLPGQGFAAFF	TGCAGCGTCTTGCCGGGACAGGGCTTTGCAGCTTTCTTT
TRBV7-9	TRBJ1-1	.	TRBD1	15	CASSFHRDRNTEAFF	TGTGCCAGCAGCTTCCACCGGGACAGGAACACTGAAGCTTTCTTT
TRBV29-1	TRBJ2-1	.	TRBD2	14	CSVVPAGKGNEQFF	TGCAGCGTTGTTCCAGCGGGAAAGGGCAATGAGCAGTTCTTC
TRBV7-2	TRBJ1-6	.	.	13	CASSLASSSPLHF	TGTGCCAGCAGCTTAGCCTCGAGTTCACCCCTCCACTTT
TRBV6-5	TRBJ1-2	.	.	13	CASSTTRVYGYTF	TGTGCCAGCAGCACCACCAGAGTTTATGGCTACACCTTC
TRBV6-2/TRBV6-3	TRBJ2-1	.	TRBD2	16	CATLDFPGLARNEQFF	TGTGCCACCCTAGATTTTCCGGGACTAGCGAGGAATGAGCAGTTCTTC
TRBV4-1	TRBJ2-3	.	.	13	CASSQIAADTQYF	TGCGCCAGCAGCCAAATCGCGGCAGATACGCAGTATTTT
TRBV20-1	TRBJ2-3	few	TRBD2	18	CSARDNPRLAGGSDTQYF	TGCAGTGCTAGAGATAACCCCCGACTAGCGGGGGGATCAGATACGCAGTATTTT
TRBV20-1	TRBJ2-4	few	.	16	CSARDSRQLAKNIQYF	TGCAGTGCTAGAGATTCGCGACAGCTAGCCAAAAACATTCAGTACTTC
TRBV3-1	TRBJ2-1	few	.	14	CASSQDAASNEQFF	TGTGCCAGCAGCCAAGATGCGGCCTCCAATGAGCAGTTCTTC
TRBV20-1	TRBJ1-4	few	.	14	CSARDTGLNEKLFF	TGCAGTGCTAGAGATACGGGACTAAATGAAAAACTGTTTTTT
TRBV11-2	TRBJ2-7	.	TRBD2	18	CASSFRLAGTSGTYEQYF	TGTGCCAGCAGCTTTAGACTAGCGGGGACCTCCGGAACCTACGAGCAGTACTTC
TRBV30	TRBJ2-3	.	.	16	CAWLGLGGPSTDTQYF	TGTGCCTGGTTAGGACTTGGGGGGCCGAGCACAGATACGCAGTATTTT
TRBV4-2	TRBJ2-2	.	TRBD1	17	CASSHIPQGGVTGELFF	TGTGCCAGCAGCCACATTCCACAGGGGGGAGTCACCGGGGAGCTGTTTTTT